This T cell receptor beta chain comes out of a study of T cell responses to AZD1222 COVID-19 vaccine. Generated by immunoSEQ multiplex PCR, the TCRdb table keeps only in-frame clones and is missing some. The sample has roughly 130,000 clones; over 75% are singletons. V was cut by 1 base and J by 8 bases, with 2 bases left in between. The CDR3 loop spans 10 amino acids. Germline CDR1 reads MNHNS; CDR2 reads SASEGT. The specimen was peripheral blood, collected on day 0 of AZD1222 vaccination. This rearrangement joins TRBV6-1 to TRBJ1-2, with no clear D. The sequence was obtained from an adult in good health. The CDR3: CASSEVGYTF. CDR3 sequence (DNA): TGTGCCAGCAGTGAAGTCGGCTACACCTTC.